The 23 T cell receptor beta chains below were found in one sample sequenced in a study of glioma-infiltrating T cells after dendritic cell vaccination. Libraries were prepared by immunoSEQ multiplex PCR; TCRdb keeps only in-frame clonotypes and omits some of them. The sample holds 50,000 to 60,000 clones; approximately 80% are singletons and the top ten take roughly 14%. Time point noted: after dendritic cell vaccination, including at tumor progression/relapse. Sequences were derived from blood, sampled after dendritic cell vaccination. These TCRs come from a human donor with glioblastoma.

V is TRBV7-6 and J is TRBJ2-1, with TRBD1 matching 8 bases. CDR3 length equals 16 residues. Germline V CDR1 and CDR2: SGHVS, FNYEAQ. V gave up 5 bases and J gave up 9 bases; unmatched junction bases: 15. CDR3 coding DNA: TGTGCCAGCAGCAAAACAGGGGGGACGATAGGGGGTGAGCAGTTCTTC. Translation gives CASSKTGGTIGGEQFF.

In DNA form, the CDR3 reads TGTGCCAGCTCTCGGAACGGGGAGGAGGCCACTGAAGCTTTCTTT. Translating gives CASSRNGEEATEAFF. The J gene is TRBJ1-1, the V gene TRBV18; no firm D call. Germline V gene sequence: CDR1 KGHSH, CDR2 LQKENI. The CDR3 runs 15 residues. The V and J ends lost 6 bases and 4 bases respectively, with 18 bases between them.

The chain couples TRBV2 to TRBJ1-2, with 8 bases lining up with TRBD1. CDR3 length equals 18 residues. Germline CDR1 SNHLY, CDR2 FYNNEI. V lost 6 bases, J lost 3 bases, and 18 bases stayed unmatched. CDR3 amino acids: CASRAGQGSPPHYYGYTF. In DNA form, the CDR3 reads TGTGCCAGCAGAGCCGGACAGGGATCCCCTCCCCACTACTATGGCTACACCTTC.

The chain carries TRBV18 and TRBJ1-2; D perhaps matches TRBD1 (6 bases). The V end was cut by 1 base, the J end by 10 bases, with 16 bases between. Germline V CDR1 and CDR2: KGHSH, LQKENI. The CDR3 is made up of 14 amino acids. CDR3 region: CASSPRIQGPLYTF. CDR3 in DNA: TGTGCCAGCTCACCACGGATACAGGGTCCTCTCTACACCTTC.

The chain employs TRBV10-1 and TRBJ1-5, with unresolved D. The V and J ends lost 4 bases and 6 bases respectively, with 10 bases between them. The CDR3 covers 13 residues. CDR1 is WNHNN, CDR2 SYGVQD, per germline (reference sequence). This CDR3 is CASSGALGQPQHF. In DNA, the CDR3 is TGCGCCAGCAGTGGGGCCCTGGGTCAGCCCCAGCATTTT.

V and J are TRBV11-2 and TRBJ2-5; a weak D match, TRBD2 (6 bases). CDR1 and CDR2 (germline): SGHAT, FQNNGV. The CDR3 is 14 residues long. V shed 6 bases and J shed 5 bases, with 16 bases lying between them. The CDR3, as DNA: TGTGCCAGCAGGCACCCGGGAGCACGGGAGACCCAGTACTTC. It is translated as CASRHPGARETQYF.

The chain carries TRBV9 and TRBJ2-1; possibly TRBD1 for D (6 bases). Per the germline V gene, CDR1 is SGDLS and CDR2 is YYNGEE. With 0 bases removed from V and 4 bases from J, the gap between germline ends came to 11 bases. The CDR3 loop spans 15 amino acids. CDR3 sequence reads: CASSVVGGPYNEQFF. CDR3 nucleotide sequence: TGTGCCAGCAGCGTAGTAGGGGGACCTTACAATGAGCAGTTCTTC.

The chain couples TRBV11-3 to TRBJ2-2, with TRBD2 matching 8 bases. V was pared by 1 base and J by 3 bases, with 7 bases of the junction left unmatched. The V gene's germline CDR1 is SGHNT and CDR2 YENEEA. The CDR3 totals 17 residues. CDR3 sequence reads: CASSLGLAGYYTGELFF. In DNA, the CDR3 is TGTGCCAGCAGCTTAGGTCTAGCGGGCTACTACACCGGGGAGCTGTTTTTT.

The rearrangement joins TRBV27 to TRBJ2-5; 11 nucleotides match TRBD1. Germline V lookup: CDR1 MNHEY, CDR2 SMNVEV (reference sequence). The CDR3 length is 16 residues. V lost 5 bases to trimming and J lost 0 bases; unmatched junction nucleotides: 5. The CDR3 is CASSVRDRGYQETQYF. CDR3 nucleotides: TGTGCCAGCAGTGTCCGGGACAGGGGGTACCAAGAGACCCAGTACTTC.

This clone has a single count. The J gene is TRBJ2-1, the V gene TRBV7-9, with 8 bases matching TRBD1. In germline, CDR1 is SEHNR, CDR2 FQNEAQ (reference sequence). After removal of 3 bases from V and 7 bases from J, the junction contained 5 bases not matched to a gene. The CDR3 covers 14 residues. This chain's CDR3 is CASSLQGARNEQFF. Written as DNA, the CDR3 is TGTGCCAGCAGCTTGCAGGGGGCGCGAAATGAGCAGTTCTTC.

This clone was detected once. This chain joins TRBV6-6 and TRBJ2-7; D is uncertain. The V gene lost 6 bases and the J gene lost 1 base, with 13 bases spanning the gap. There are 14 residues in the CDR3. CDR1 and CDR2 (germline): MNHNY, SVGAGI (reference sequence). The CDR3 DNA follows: TGTGCCAGCAGCCGAGACTTCGAATCCTACGAGCAGTACTTC. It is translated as CASSRDFESYEQYF.

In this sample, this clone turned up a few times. CDR3 coding DNA: TGTGCCATACGGCCGCTAGCGGAAAACACCGGGGAGCTGTTTTTT. Translating gives CAIRPLAENTGELFF. This chain uses TRBV10-3 with TRBJ2-2, with 7 bases lining up with TRBD2. The V segment lost 9 bases and the J segment 2 bases; nucleotides outside the gene matches: 9. CDR3 length: 15 residues. Germline V gene data show CDR1 as ENHRY and CDR2 as SYGVKD.

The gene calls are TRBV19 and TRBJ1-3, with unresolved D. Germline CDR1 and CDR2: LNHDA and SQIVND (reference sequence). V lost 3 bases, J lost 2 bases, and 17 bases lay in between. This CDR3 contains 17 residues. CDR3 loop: CASSIQVSGVAGNTIYF. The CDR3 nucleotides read TGTGCCAGTAGTATTCAGGTCTCGGGAGTTGCTGGAAACACCATATATTTT. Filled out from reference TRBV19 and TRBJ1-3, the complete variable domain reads DGGITQSPKYLFRKEGQNVTLSCEQNLNHDAMYWYRQDPGQGLRLIYYSQIVNDFQKGDIAEGYSVSREKKESFPLTVTSAQKNPTAFYLCASSIQVSGVAGNTIYFGEGSWLTVV.

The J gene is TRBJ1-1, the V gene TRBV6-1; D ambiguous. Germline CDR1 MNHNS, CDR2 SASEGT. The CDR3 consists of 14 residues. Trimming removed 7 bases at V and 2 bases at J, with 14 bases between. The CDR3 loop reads CASIIGPENTEAFF. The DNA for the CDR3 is TGTGCCAGCATTATTGGGCCGGAAAACACTGAAGCTTTCTTT.

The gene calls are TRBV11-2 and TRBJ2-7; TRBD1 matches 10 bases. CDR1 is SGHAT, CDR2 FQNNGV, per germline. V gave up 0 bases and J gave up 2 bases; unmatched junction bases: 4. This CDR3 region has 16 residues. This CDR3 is CASSLEFGTGAYEQYF. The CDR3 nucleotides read TGTGCCAGCAGCTTAGAATTTGGGACAGGGGCCTACGAGCAGTACTTC.

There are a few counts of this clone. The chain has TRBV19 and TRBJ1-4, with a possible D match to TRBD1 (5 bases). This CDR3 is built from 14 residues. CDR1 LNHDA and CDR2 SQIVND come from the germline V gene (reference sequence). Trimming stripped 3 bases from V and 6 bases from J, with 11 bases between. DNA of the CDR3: TGTGCCAGTAGTATTGGCAGGGCGGATGAAAAACTGTTTTTT. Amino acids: CASSIGRADEKLFF. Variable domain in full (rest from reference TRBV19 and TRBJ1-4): DGGITQSPKYLFRKEGQNVTLSCEQNLNHDAMYWYRQDPGQGLRLIYYSQIVNDFQKGDIAEGYSVSREKKESFPLTVTSAQKNPTAFYLCASSIGRADEKLFFGSGTQLSVL.

For the CDR3, the DNA is TGTGCCAGCATGTTGGGGGCTAGGAACACCGGGGAGCTGTTTTTT. It translates to CASMLGARNTGELFF. The chain employs TRBV11-2 and TRBJ2-2; TRBD1 is a possible D gene (6 bases). The CDR3 runs to 15 residues. Germline CDR1 and CDR2: SGHAT and FQNNGV. Trimming removed 7 bases from V and 1 base from J, with 13 bases in between.

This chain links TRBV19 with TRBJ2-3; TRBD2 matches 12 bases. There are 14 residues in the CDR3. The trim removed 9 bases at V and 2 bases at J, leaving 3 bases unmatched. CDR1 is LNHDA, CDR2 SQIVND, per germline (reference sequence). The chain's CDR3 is CASGLAGTTDTQYF. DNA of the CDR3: TGTGCCAGCGGACTAGCGGGGACCACAGATACGCAGTATTTT. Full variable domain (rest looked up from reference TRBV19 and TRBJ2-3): DGGITQSPKYLFRKEGQNVTLSCEQNLNHDAMYWYRQDPGQGLRLIYYSQIVNDFQKGDIAEGYSVSREKKESFPLTVTSAQKNPTAFYLCASGLAGTTDTQYFGPGTRLTVL.

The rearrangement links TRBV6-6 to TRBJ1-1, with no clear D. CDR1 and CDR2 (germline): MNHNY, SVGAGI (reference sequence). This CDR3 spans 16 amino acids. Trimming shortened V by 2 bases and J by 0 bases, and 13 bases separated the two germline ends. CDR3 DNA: TGTGCCAGCAGTTACCTGGCGGATAATCTGAACACTGAAGCTTTCTTT. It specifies CASSYLADNLNTEAFF.

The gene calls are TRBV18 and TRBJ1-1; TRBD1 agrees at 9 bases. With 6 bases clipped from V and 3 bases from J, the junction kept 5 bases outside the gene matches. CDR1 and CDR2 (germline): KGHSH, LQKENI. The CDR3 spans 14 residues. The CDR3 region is CASSTGGADTEAFF. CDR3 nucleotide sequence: TGTGCCAGCTCCACAGGGGGCGCGGACACTGAAGCTTTCTTT.

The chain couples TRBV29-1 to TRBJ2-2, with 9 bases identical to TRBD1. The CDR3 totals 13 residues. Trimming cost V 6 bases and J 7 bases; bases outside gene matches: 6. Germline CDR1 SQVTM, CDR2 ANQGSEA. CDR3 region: CSVTTGGIGELFF. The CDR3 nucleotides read TGCAGCGTCACTACAGGGGGCATCGGGGAGCTGTTTTTT.

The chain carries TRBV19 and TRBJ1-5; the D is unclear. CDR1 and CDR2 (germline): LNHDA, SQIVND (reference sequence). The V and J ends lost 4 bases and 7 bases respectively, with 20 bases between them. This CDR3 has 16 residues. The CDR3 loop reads CASSTAGISSGQPQHF. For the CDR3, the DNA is TGTGCCAGTAGTACGGCCGGGATCTCGTCAGGACAGCCCCAGCATTTT. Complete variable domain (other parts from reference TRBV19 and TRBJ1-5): DGGITQSPKYLFRKEGQNVTLSCEQNLNHDAMYWYRQDPGQGLRLIYYSQIVNDFQKGDIAEGYSVSREKKESFPLTVTSAQKNPTAFYLCASSTAGISSGQPQHFGDGTRLSIL.

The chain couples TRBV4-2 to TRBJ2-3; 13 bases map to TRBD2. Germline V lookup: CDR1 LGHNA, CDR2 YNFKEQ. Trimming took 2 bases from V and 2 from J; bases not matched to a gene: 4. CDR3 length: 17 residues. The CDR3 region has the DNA TGTGCCAGCAGCCAACCCGGACTAGCGGGGGACACAGATACGCAGTATTTT. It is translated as CASSQPGLAGDTDTQYF.